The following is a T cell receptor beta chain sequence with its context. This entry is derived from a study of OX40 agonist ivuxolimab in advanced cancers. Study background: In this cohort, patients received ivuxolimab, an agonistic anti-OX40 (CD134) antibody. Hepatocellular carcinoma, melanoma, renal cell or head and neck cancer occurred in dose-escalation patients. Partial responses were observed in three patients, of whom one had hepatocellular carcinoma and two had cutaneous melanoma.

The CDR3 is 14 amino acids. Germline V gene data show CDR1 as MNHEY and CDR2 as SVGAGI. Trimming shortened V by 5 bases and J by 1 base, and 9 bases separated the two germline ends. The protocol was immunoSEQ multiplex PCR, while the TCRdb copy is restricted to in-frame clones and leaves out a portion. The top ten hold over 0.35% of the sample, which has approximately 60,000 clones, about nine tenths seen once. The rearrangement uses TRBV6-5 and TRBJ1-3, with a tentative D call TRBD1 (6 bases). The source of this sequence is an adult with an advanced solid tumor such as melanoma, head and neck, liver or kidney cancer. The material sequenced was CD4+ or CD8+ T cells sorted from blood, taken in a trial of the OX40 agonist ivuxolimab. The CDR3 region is CASSRQVSGNTIYF. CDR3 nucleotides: TGTGCCAGCAGTAGACAGGTTTCTGGAAACACCATATATTTT.